These 29 T cell receptor beta chains share one sample of origin, sequenced in a study of T cell responses to AZD1222 COVID-19 vaccine. Generated by immunoSEQ multiplex PCR, the TCRdb table keeps only in-frame clones and is missing some. The profile shows about 160,000 clones, 88% of them singletons. Sample: peripheral blood, taken 28 days after the second AZD1222 dose. These TCRs come from an adult who received the AZD1222 COVID-19 vaccine.

This chain links TRBV29-1 with TRBJ1-3; the D gene is possibly TRBD1 (6 bases). Trimming cost V 7 bases and J 3 bases, with 13 bases left between them. Germline CDR1 reads SQVTM; CDR2 reads ANQGSEA. This CDR3 has 13 amino acids. In DNA form, the CDR3 reads TGCAGCGCCCAGGGGCCAGGTGGAAACACCATATATTTT. It yields the protein CSAQGPGGNTIYF. Complete variable domain (other parts from reference TRBV29-1 and TRBJ1-3): SAVISQKPSRDICQRGTSLTIQCQVDSQVTMMFWYRQQPGQSLTLIATANQGSEATYESGFVIDKFPISRPNLTFSTLTVSNMSPEDSSIYLCSAQGPGGNTIYFGEGSWLTVV.

The J gene is TRBJ1-1, the V gene TRBV29-1; TRBD1 might be the D (5 bases). The CDR3 is made up of 13 amino acids. Germline loops: CDR1 SQVTM, CDR2 ANQGSEA. Between the trimmed V and J ends, which lost 4 bases and 5 bases, there was a span of 14 bases. This chain's CDR3 is CSVGSGWETEAFF. As DNA, the CDR3 is TGCAGCGTTGGTTCAGGGTGGGAAACTGAAGCTTTCTTT.

The chain recombines TRBV7-8 with TRBJ1-5, with 10 bases identical to TRBD1. V trimming: 1 base; J trimming: 4 bases; junction bases outside the gene matches: 4. The germline gives CDR1 SGHVS, CDR2 FQNEAQ. This CDR3 spans 16 amino acids. The CDR3 bases are TGTGCCAGCAGCTTAGATGCGGACAGGGGGAATCAGCCCCAGCATTTT. This sequence encodes CASSLDADRGNQPQHF.

This rearrangement joins TRBV2 to TRBJ2-1; D call uncertain. Trimming left V 5 bases short and J 9 bases short, with 11 bases between. This CDR3 has 12 amino acids. CDR1 and CDR2 from the germline V gene are SNHLY and FYNNEI. CDR3 bases: TGTGCCAGCAGTCAGGACGGACCTGAGCAGTTCTTC. Protein: CASSQDGPEQFF.

The V and J genes are TRBV7-2 and TRBJ1-1, with 7 bases that match TRBD1. The CDR3 length is 14 residues. CDR1 is SGHTA and CDR2 is FQGNSA in the germline V gene. V shed 5 bases, J shed 2 bases, and the junction held 5 bases outside the gene matches. The CDR3: CASSTRQGNTEAFF. CDR3 bases: TGTGCCAGCAGCACCCGACAGGGTAACACTGAAGCTTTCTTT.

V is TRBV6-5 and J is TRBJ2-7, with 8 bases identical to TRBD2. Germline CDR1 is MNHEY and CDR2 is SVGAGI. The CDR3 contains 15 residues. Trimming took 3 bases from V and 5 from J; bases not matched to a gene: 9. CDR3 nucleotides: TGTGCCAGCAGTTATCGGGGGGGGCCTTGGGACGAGCAGTACTTC. This translates into CASSYRGGPWDEQYF.

The chain joins TRBV27 to TRBJ1-1; no reliable D call. V lost 5 bases, J lost 1 base, and 8 bases lay in between. Germline V lookup: CDR1 MNHEY, CDR2 SMNVEV (reference sequence). CDR3 length: 13 amino acids. The CDR3 bases are TGTGCCAGCAGTCTTTCACCGAACACTGAAGCTTTCTTT. It yields the protein CASSLSPNTEAFF.

This chain uses TRBV4-2 with TRBJ1-2, with D hard to call. V lost 0 bases and J 8 bases, leaving 16 bases between the germline ends. Germline loops: CDR1 LGHNA, CDR2 YNFKEQ. The CDR3 length is 15 residues. The DNA for the CDR3 is TGTGCCAGCAGCCAAGAGGTAGGGCGGCAAGGCGGCTACACCTTC. It codes for CASSQEVGRQGGYTF.

V usage is TRBV11-2 and J usage is TRBJ2-7; D remains ambiguous. Germline CDR1 SGHAT, CDR2 FQNNGV. The ends were cut back, 1 base at V and 2 bases at J, with 9 bases in the middle. The CDR3 contains 14 residues. In DNA form, the CDR3 reads TGTGCCAGCAGCTTAGTCCCCGGCACCTACGAGCAGTACTTC. Protein product: CASSLVPGTYEQYF.

The count of this clone is one. CDR3 nucleotides: TGTGCCAGCAGTTACTATACGGCGGGCTACACTGAAGCTTTCTTT. This codes for CASSYYTAGYTEAFF. The rearrangement uses TRBV6-6 and TRBJ1-1; D not certain. Per germline, CDR1 MNHNY and CDR2 SVGAGI (reference sequence). The ends were cut back, 1 base at V and 3 bases at J, with 12 bases in the middle. CDR3 length equals 15 residues.

The chain couples TRBV3-1 (or the pseudogene TRBV3-2) to TRBJ2-5; 10 bases are a match to TRBD2. Germline CDR1 is LGHDT and CDR2 is YNNKEL (reference sequence). The CDR3 covers 15 residues. Losses at the gene ends were 4 bases for V and 2 bases for J; bases not matched to a gene: 4. The CDR3 is CASSLNSGGQETQYF. CDR3 bases: TGTGCCAGCAGCCTTAATAGCGGGGGGCAAGAGACCCAGTACTTC.

The rearrangement joins TRBV14 to TRBJ1-2; no definite D call. The CDR3 is 15 amino acids. The germline V gene encodes CDR1 SGHDN and CDR2 FVKESK. Trimming removed 0 bases at V and 5 bases at J, with 13 bases between. The CDR3 loop reads CASSQDRHPLYGYTF. The CDR3 bases are TGTGCCAGCAGCCAAGATCGGCACCCGCTATATGGCTACACCTTC.

The chain recombines TRBV27 with TRBJ1-3; no firm D call. CDR1 is MNHEY and CDR2 is SMNVEV in the germline V gene (reference sequence). Trimming took off 6 bases at V and 4 bases at J, with 10 bases between the two ends. This CDR3 region has 13 residues. The CDR3 DNA sequence: TGTGCCAGCAGCCCCTTCTCGGGAAACACCATATATTTT. As protein: CASSPFSGNTIYF.

The chain employs TRBV6-6 and TRBJ2-7; 7 positions match TRBD1. Germline values: CDR1 MNHNY, CDR2 SVGAGI (reference sequence). Losses at the gene ends were 6 bases for V and 5 bases for J; bases not matched to a gene: 10. This CDR3 is built from 14 residues. DNA for the CDR3: TGTGCCAGCAGGCGGCCTCAGGGGGACAACGAGCAGTACTTC. Translating gives CASRRPQGDNEQYF.

The V gene is TRBV20-1, the J gene TRBJ2-5; TRBD1 matches at 7 bases. Germline V gene lookup returns CDR1 DFQATT and CDR2 SNEGSKA (reference sequence). This CDR3 is built from 11 residues. V dropped 6 bases and J dropped 5; count of bases not matched to a gene: 3. This CDR3 is CSAKTGETQYF. The CDR3 nucleotides read TGCAGTGCAAAGACAGGGGAGACCCAGTACTTC.

In this sample, this clone turned up a few times. CDR3 residues: CASSSPKGKTNEQYF. CDR3 DNA sequence: TGTGCCAGCAGTTCCCCCAAAGGGAAAACTAACGAGCAGTACTTC. The V call is TRBV6-1, the J call TRBJ2-7, with D hard to call. V lost 5 bases, J lost 5 bases, and 19 bases lay in between. This CDR3 spans 15 amino acids. Germline values: CDR1 MNHNS, CDR2 SASEGT.

The V call is TRBV12-3 or TRBV12-4, the J call TRBJ1-2; D not certain. Trimming removed 3 bases at V and 6 bases at J, with 8 bases between. CDR3 length: 12 amino acids. CDR3 nucleotides: TGTGCCAGCAGTTTTAGGACTGATGGCTACACCTTC. It translates to CASSFRTDGYTF.

The rearrangement uses TRBV19 and TRBJ1-1, with a possible D match to TRBD1 (5 bases). This CDR3 has 13 residues. Per the germline V gene, CDR1 is LNHDA and CDR2 is SQIVND (reference sequence). Between the trimmed V and J ends, which lost 10 bases and 4 bases, there was a span of 16 bases. The CDR3 DNA follows: TGTGCCACTAAGGGGCGAGTGGGCACTGAAGCTTTCTTT. The encoded protein is CATKGRVGTEAFF.

The chain has TRBV2 and TRBJ1-5; no clear D gene. The CDR3 extends over 14 amino acids. Trimming took off 6 bases at V and 7 bases at J, with 16 bases between the two ends. Per germline, CDR1 SNHLY and CDR2 FYNNEI. CDR3 loop: CASRHERTYQPQHF. The CDR3 DNA reads as TGTGCCAGCAGACATGAGAGGACCTACCAGCCCCAGCATTTT.

V is TRBV29-1 and J is TRBJ1-2; the D is unclear. The CDR3 contains 14 residues. Germline loops: CDR1 SQVTM, CDR2 ANQGSEA. Between the trimmed V and J ends, which lost 5 bases and 0 bases, there was a span of 13 bases. The DNA for the CDR3 is TGCAGCGTTATTCCAGAGGGAGCTAACTATGGCTACACCTTC. Protein: CSVIPEGANYGYTF.

This CDR3 is CAISDLSGGYSWEQFF. The CDR3 DNA follows: TGTGCCATCAGTGATCTTAGCGGGGGGTACTCATGGGAGCAGTTCTTC. This chain connects TRBV10-3 to TRBJ2-1; 10 bases line up with TRBD2. Germline V gene data show CDR1 as ENHRY and CDR2 as SYGVKD. This CDR3 spans 16 amino acids. Unmatched junction bases numbered 12, after V lost 3 bases and J lost 10 bases.

The gene calls are TRBV15 and TRBJ2-5; TRBD2 agrees at 8 bases. The CDR3 is 15 amino acids. The germline gives CDR1 LNHNV, CDR2 YYDKDF (reference sequence). V was pared by 0 bases and J by 4 bases, with 4 bases of the junction left unmatched. CDR3 nucleotides: TGTGCCACCAGCAGAGATAGCGGGGCAGGAGAGACCCAGTACTTC. This translates into CATSRDSGAGETQYF.

The V call is TRBV7-9, the J call TRBJ2-7; D gene uncertain. Per the germline V gene, CDR1 is SEHNR and CDR2 is FQNEAQ (reference sequence). The CDR3 length is 16 residues. The germline V and J ends were trimmed by 5 bases and 0 bases, with 17 bases remaining between them. CDR3 DNA: TGTGCCAGCAGCCGAGACCCGTTATTTAGCTCCTACGAGCAGTACTTC. Encoded protein: CASSRDPLFSSYEQYF. The full variable domain, completed using reference TRBV7-9 and TRBJ2-7, is DTGVSQNPRHKITKRGQNVTFRCDPISEHNRLYWYRQTLGQGPEFLTYFQNEAQLEKSRLLSDRFSAERPKGSFSTLEIQRTEQGDSAMYLCASSRDPLFSSYEQYFGPGTRLTVT.

This chain connects TRBV29-1 to TRBJ1-3; possible D gene TRBD1, 6 bases. Between the trimmed V and J ends, which lost 5 bases and 8 bases, there was a span of 10 bases. The germline gives CDR1 SQVTM, CDR2 ANQGSEA. The CDR3 spans 11 residues. The CDR3 spells CSVRGGDTIYF. The CDR3 DNA follows: TGCAGCGTTCGAGGGGGTGACACCATATATTTT.

To note about this clone: This CDR3 is also generated by other DNA sequences in the sample. V is TRBV6-4 and J is TRBJ2-3, with 8 bases matching TRBD2. This CDR3 region has 15 residues. CDR1 and CDR2 (germline): MRHNA, SNTAGT. V lost 0 bases to trimming and J lost 1 base; unmatched junction nucleotides: 0. The CDR3 nucleotides are TGTGCCAGCAGTGACTCGCGGGGGGGCACAGATACGCAGTATTTT. Its protein product is CASSDSRGGTDTQYF.

CDR3 protein: CASSFGGASYEQYF. As DNA, the CDR3 is TGTGCCAGCAGCTTCGGGGGGGCCTCCTACGAGCAGTACTTC. V and J are TRBV7-2 and TRBJ2-7, with TRBD2 identical over 8 bases. Per the germline V gene, CDR1 is SGHTA and CDR2 is FQGNSA. Trimming at V came to 3 bases and at J to 0 bases, leaving 1 base not matched to a gene. This CDR3 region has 14 residues.

The DNA for the CDR3 is TGTGCCAGCAGCCCACAGGGGGCAGGGGCTTTCTTT. Protein sequence: CASSPQGAGAFF. The chain carries TRBV5-4 and TRBJ1-1, with 9 bases lining up with TRBD1. The J segment lost 11 bases and the V segment lost 4 bases, leaving 6 bases of the junction unmatched. The CDR3 runs 12 residues. Germline V gives CDR1 SGHNT, CDR2 YYREEE (reference sequence).

Only a few counts were recorded for this clone. The rearrangement joins TRBV6-4 to TRBJ2-3, with 8 bases lining up with TRBD1. Per the germline V gene, CDR1 is MRHNA and CDR2 is SNTAGT. The CDR3 is 15 amino acids. Trimming took 4 bases from V and 2 from J; bases not matched to a gene: 5. The DNA for the CDR3 is TGTGCCAGCAGTGTAGGGACAGGAAACACAGATACGCAGTATTTT. Its translation: CASSVGTGNTDTQYF.

The rearrangement uses TRBV28 and TRBJ2-4; 8 positions agree with TRBD2. Trimming cost V 5 bases and J 8 bases; bases outside gene matches: 11. The germline gives CDR1 MDHEN, CDR2 SYDVKM. The CDR3 has 15 residues. CDR3 amino acids: CASSPIAGTVYIQYF. The CDR3 DNA reads TGTGCCAGCAGTCCGATAGCGGGGACGGTATACATTCAGTACTTC.